This T cell receptor beta chain stems from a study of T cells in Graves' hyperthyroidism and ophthalmopathy. In the study overall: At initial diagnosis, before any treatment had begun, peripheral blood was obtained. Study-wide results and caveats: Stable hyperthyroidism was told apart from ophthalmopathy by a model built on 13 V-J features. Most thyroid clonotypes that were expanded above 0.001 also turned up in blood.

The study excluded patients with uncontrolled infection, other autoimmune disease, pregnancy or lactation. This clonotype was counted many times. What it binds is not known. The V gene lost 1 base and the J gene lost 0 bases, with 4 bases spanning the gap. Germline-derived CDR1 and CDR2 are SGHAT and FQDESV (reference sequence). The CDR3 contains 14 residues. Amplification of TCR beta CDR3 regions was performed using RNA transcripts as template. The primer set for the first-round RT-PCR of the TCR CDR3 was HTBI. One entry per CDR3 protein results from TCRdb running MiXCR on the multiplex PCR reads. The data show roughly 400,000 distinct CDR3 sequences, about an eighth seen once.

The origin of this receptor is a man aged 50 to 59 with Graves' ophthalmopathy. The sample consisted of blood. The chain carries TRBV11-1 and TRBJ2-4; D gene unclear. The CDR3 protein is CASSLEGAKNIQYF. The CDR3, as DNA: TGTGCCAGCAGCTTAGAAGGAGCCAAAAACATTCAGTACTTC.